Following are 24 T cell receptor beta chains from one sample sequenced in a study of TIL therapy for anti-PD-1-resistant metastatic lung cancer. The immunoSEQ assay was v3. This table comes from immunoSEQ multiplex PCR, and its TCRdb copy is limited to in-frame clones, with some not included. This table has 54,000 or so clones, about nine tenths appearing once. Noted time point: pre-treatment sample, taken before nivolumab and TIL therapy. This material consisted of blood, taken at baseline. The receptors here all came from a person aged 25 to 80 with non-small cell lung cancer.

This chain connects TRBV7-2 to TRBJ1-4; D is unclear. Trimming stripped 0 bases from V and 0 bases from J, with 14 bases between. Germline V CDR1 and CDR2: SGHTA, FQGNSA. The CDR3 runs to 18 residues. The CDR3 reads CASSLAGPGTTTNEKLFF. In DNA, the CDR3 is TGTGCCAGCAGCTTAGCGGGTCCAGGCACGACAACTAATGAAAAACTGTTTTTT.

The rearrangement links TRBV5-8 to TRBJ2-7; 9 bases are shared with TRBD1. This CDR3 contains 14 residues. Trimming removed 5 bases from V and 7 bases from J; junction bases left unmatched: 10. Germline CDR1 and CDR2: SGHTS and YDEGEE. The CDR3 region has the DNA TGTGCCAGCAGAGACAGGGGGGAGATACGGGAGCAGTACTTC. Encoded protein: CASRDRGEIREQYF.

The V call is TRBV11-2, the J call TRBJ2-7; 9 nucleotides agree with TRBD2. Germline CDR1 and CDR2: SGHAT and FQNNGV. The CDR3 sequence is 14 residues long. The J segment lost 3 bases and the V segment lost 5 bases, leaving 5 bases of the junction unmatched. The CDR3 loop reads CASSLGTSFYEQYF. CDR3 DNA sequence: TGTGCCAGCAGCCTAGGGACTAGCTTCTACGAGCAGTACTTC.

This clone has just a few counts. The chain combines TRBV11-2 with TRBJ2-6; D gene uncertain. The CDR3 extends over 13 amino acids. Germline V gene lookup returns CDR1 SGHAT and CDR2 FQNNGV. Trimming removed 1 base at V and 2 bases at J, with 0 bases between. This CDR3 is CASSLAGANVLTF. In nucleotides, the CDR3 is TGTGCCAGCAGCTTAGCTGGGGCCAACGTCCTGACTTTC.

The J gene is TRBJ2-2, the V gene TRBV5-1; D perhaps matches TRBD1 (6 bases). The CDR3 sequence is 14 residues long. Germline V gives CDR1 SGHRS, CDR2 YFSETQ. Trimming shortened V by 7 bases and J by 0 bases, and 10 bases separated the two germline ends. Written as DNA, the CDR3 is TGCGCCAGCCGACAGGTCACGAACACCGGGGAGCTGTTTTTT. Translated, it gives CASRQVTNTGELFF. Complete variable domain (other parts from reference TRBV5-1 and TRBJ2-2): KAGVTQTPRYLIKTRGQQVTLSCSPISGHRSVSWYQQTPGQGLQFLFEYFSETQRNKGNFPGRFSGRQFSNSRSEMNVSTLELGDSALYLCASRQVTNTGELFFGEGSRLTVL.

The chain recombines TRBV3-1 (or the pseudogene TRBV3-2) with TRBJ1-6; 8 nucleotides align to TRBD1. The CDR3 totals 14 residues. J was trimmed by 7 bases and V by 1 base; bases with no gene match: 0. Germline CDR1 LGHDT, CDR2 YNNKEL (reference sequence). The CDR3 DNA reads TGTGCCAGCAGCCAAGGACAGGGGAATTCACCCCTCCACTTT. It yields the protein CASSQGQGNSPLHF.

This chain joins TRBV3-1 (or the pseudogene TRBV3-2) and TRBJ1-6; tentative D call: TRBD1 (5 bases). V gave up 0 bases and J gave up 6 bases, with 15 bases separating them. Germline V CDR1 and CDR2: LGHDT, YNNKEL (reference sequence). This CDR3 spans 17 amino acids. Here the CDR3 reads CASSQDPAGLSNSPLHF. As DNA, the CDR3 is TGTGCCAGCAGCCAAGATCCGGCAGGGTTATCTAATTCACCCCTCCACTTT.

The rearrangement joins TRBV5-1 to TRBJ2-1; D not certain. Trimming removed 7 bases at V and 7 bases at J, with 15 bases between. The CDR3 runs 13 residues. CDR1 and CDR2 from the germline V gene are SGHRS and YFSETQ. The CDR3 DNA reads as TGCGCCAGCCGCCCGGTTAATGAGAATGAGCAGTTCTTC. This encodes CASRPVNENEQFF.

V and J are TRBV14 and TRBJ1-2, with a weak D call TRBD1 (5 bases). Germline lookup yields CDR1 SGHDN and CDR2 FVKESK. V lost 0 bases and J lost 7, with 12 bases in between. The CDR3 consists of 14 residues. The CDR3 region has the DNA TGTGCCAGCAGCCAAGATGGGGCCAGTTTTGGCTACACCTTC. Residues: CASSQDGASFGYTF. Complete variable domain (other parts from reference TRBV14 and TRBJ1-2): EAGVTQFPSHSVIEKGQTVTLRCDPISGHDNLYWYRRVMGKEIKFLLHFVKESKQDESGMPNNRFLAERTGGTYSTLKVQPAELEDSGVYFCASSQDGASFGYTFGSGTRLTVV.

Here the CDR3 reads CASSQYLAGTDTQYF. DNA for the CDR3: TGTGCCAGCAGCCAATACCTAGCGGGGACAGATACGCAGTATTTT. The rearrangement links TRBV3-1 (or the pseudogene TRBV3-2) to TRBJ2-3; 9 bases line up with TRBD2. CDR1 is LGHDT and CDR2 is YNNKEL in the germline V gene (reference sequence). J lost 3 bases, V lost 2 bases, and 3 bases had no gene match. CDR3 size: 15 residues.

The chain couples TRBV28 to TRBJ1-5, with D unclear. The CDR3 runs to 12 residues. From germline, CDR1 is MDHEN and CDR2 SYDVKM. V lost 3 bases, J lost 5 bases, and 5 bases lay in between. CDR3 nucleotides: TGTGCCAGCAGTTTTACCGATCAGCCCCAGCATTTT. It encodes CASSFTDQPQHF.

The rearrangement joins TRBV25-1 to TRBJ1-1; D gene unclear. Looked up from germline, CDR1 is MGHDK and CDR2 is SYGVNS. Trimming left V 0 bases short and J 1 base short, with 9 bases between. This CDR3 contains 15 residues. CDR3 amino acids: CASSEYSQRNTEAFF. For the CDR3, the DNA is TGTGCCAGCAGTGAATATTCCCAGAGGAACACTGAAGCTTTCTTT.

The CDR3 loop is CASIDAGGADTQYF. CDR3 coding DNA: TGTGCCAGCATCGACGCAGGGGGGGCAGATACGCAGTATTTT. The chain uses TRBV6-5 and TRBJ2-3, with D perhaps assigned TRBD1 or TRBD2 (7 bases each). The V and J ends lost 7 bases and 4 bases respectively, with 15 bases between them. Germline CDR1 and CDR2: MNHEY and SVGAGI. The CDR3 has 14 residues.

This clone was detected only once. The chain joins TRBV29-1 to TRBJ2-7; 8 positions agree with TRBD2. The junction had 5 bases not matched to a gene; V was cut back by 7 bases and J by 0 bases. CDR3 length: 13 residues. Germline CDR1 SQVTM, CDR2 ANQGSEA. The CDR3 region has the DNA TGCAGCGCACTAGCGGAAAGCTCCTACGAGCAGTACTTC. Protein product: CSALAESSYEQYF.

The chain couples TRBV29-1 to TRBJ1-2; TRBD1 is a possible D gene (5 bases). The CDR3 loop spans 11 amino acids. Deletions cut 0 bases from V and 7 bases from J, with 6 bases between. Germline V gene sequence: CDR1 SQVTM, CDR2 ANQGSEA. The CDR3 reads CSVEDRAGYTF. DNA for the CDR3: TGCAGCGTTGAAGACAGGGCTGGCTACACCTTC.

The rearrangement joins TRBV6-1 to TRBJ1-5; D unresolved. The CDR3 loop spans 14 amino acids. Per the germline V gene, CDR1 is MNHNS and CDR2 is SASEGT. Trimming pared 2 bases from V and 9 bases from J, leaving 14 bases between. In DNA form, the CDR3 reads TGTGCCAGCAGTGAACGAGGGAACCGGCGGCCCCAGCATTTT. Protein sequence: CASSERGNRRPQHF.

V and J are TRBV28 and TRBJ1-5, with a possible D match to TRBD1 (5 bases). V lost 7 bases, J lost 3 bases, and 16 bases lay in between. The CDR3 length is 15 residues. CDR1 and CDR2 (germline): MDHEN, SYDVKM. DNA for the CDR3: TGTGCCAGCAAAAGGACCCGAGGGGCCAATCAGCCCCAGCATTTT. It yields the protein CASKRTRGANQPQHF.

The V and J genes are TRBV5-1 and TRBJ2-2, with D perhaps being TRBD1 or TRBD2 (5 bases each). V shed 4 bases and J shed 2 bases, with 12 bases lying between them. The CDR3 contains 15 residues. Germline values: CDR1 SGHRS, CDR2 YFSETQ. In nucleotides, the CDR3 is TGCGCCAGCAGCGGCCGGGACCTAAACACCGGGGAGCTGTTTTTT. Its protein is CASSGRDLNTGELFF.

V is TRBV30 and J is TRBJ2-1; 7 bases line up with TRBD2. Trimming cost V 4 bases and J 0 bases; bases outside gene matches: 3. Germline lookup yields CDR1 GTSNPN and CDR2 SVGIG (reference sequence). The CDR3 loop spans 14 amino acids. Here the CDR3 reads CAWNGGSSYNEQFF. The CDR3 nucleotides are TGTGCCTGGAATGGCGGGAGCTCCTACAATGAGCAGTTCTTC.

The chain employs TRBV2 and TRBJ2-5, with 7 bases fitting TRBD2. This CDR3 has 14 amino acids. The ends lost 4 bases at V and 1 base at J; junction bases unmatched: 3. The germline V gene has CDR1 SNHLY and CDR2 FYNNEI. Here the CDR3 reads CASSVGGSQETQYF. In nucleotides, the CDR3 is TGTGCCAGCAGTGTGGGGGGGTCCCAAGAGACCCAGTACTTC.

J is TRBJ2-1 and V is TRBV7-8; D not resolved. This CDR3 has 15 amino acids. V shed 3 bases and J shed 3 bases, with 12 bases lying between them. Per germline, CDR1 SGHVS and CDR2 FQNEAQ. DNA for the CDR3: TGTGCCAGCAGCTTGGCCCTAACTTTCTACAATGAGCAGTTCTTC. It yields the protein CASSLALTFYNEQFF.

V usage is TRBV9 and J usage is TRBJ2-4; D gene uncertain. The V gene's germline CDR1 is SGDLS and CDR2 YYNGEE. CDR3 size: 12 residues. V gave up 3 bases and J gave up 9 bases, with 10 bases separating them. The CDR3 here is CASSADTRIQYF. As DNA, the CDR3 is TGTGCCAGCAGCGCCGACACCCGCATTCAGTACTTC.

V gene TRBV28 combines with J gene TRBJ2-7, with 7 bases lining up with TRBD1. There are 15 residues in the CDR3. The junction had 4 bases not matched to a gene; V was cut back by 2 bases and J by 0 bases. Germline lookup yields CDR1 MDHEN and CDR2 SYDVKM. The CDR3 here is CASSLRQGNSYEQYF. CDR3 DNA: TGTGCCAGCAGTTTACGACAGGGAAACTCCTACGAGCAGTACTTC.

The chain links TRBV9 to TRBJ1-3; tentative D call: TRBD1 (6 bases). The CDR3 sequence is 15 residues long. The V end was cut by 0 bases, the J end by 4 bases, with 11 bases between. Germline-derived CDR1 and CDR2 are SGDLS and YYNGEE. The DNA for the CDR3 is TGTGCCAGCAGCGTAGATACAGGGCCCGGAAACACCATATATTTT. This codes for CASSVDTGPGNTIYF.